A selection of T cell receptor beta chains follows, all from one sample in a study of blood T cells in healthy people across ages. TCRdb processed the 5' RACE reads anew with MiXCR; each CDR3 protein has one entry. Of approximately 2,000,000 distinct CDR3 sequences in the sample, 35% to 50% were seen once. The source material was blood. The receptors come from a human donor in good health. CDR3s include the opening cysteine and the closing phenylalanine or tryptophan.

>TRBJ1-1|TRBV7-9
CASTYREAEAFF
>TRBJ1-2|TRBV10-3
CAISQGADYGYTF
>TRBJ2-1|TRBV7-3
CASSSRGGLEQFF
>TRBJ2-4|TRBV5-1
CASSLPSADIQYF
>TRBJ1-1|TRBV5-5
CASSSLGAGEAFF
>TRBJ2-7|TRBV27
CASHQGGSFVSEQYF
>TRBJ2-5|TRBV5-1
CAGSLSSGVETQYF
>TRBJ1-2|TRBV6-2/TRBV6-3
CASSYSSGVYGYTF
>.|TRBV6-2/TRBV6-3
CASSHDTSSSEQYF
>TRBJ1-2|TRBV27
CASSFDSGYFNGYTF
>TRBJ2-5|TRBV29-1
CSVAPSTVETQYF
>TRBJ2-1|TRBV7-2
CASSLGFANNEQFF
>TRBJ2-5|TRBV7-2
CASSLAVGVETQYF
>TRBJ1-5|TRBV7-6
CASSWVQGSGQPQHF
>TRBJ1-2|TRBV7-8
CASSLNRLNYGYTF
>TRBJ2-7|TRBV4-2
CASRETGSGSYEQYF
>TRBJ2-1|TRBV4-1
CASSLSGVKDEQFF
>TRBJ2-3|TRBV28
CASSLLYRGPQYF
>TRBJ1-2|TRBV15
CATSRDRGGGVYGYTF
>.|TRBV5-1
CASTETGVHEQYF
>TRBJ2-7|TRBV6-1
CASSEGRPPYEQYF
>TRBJ2-7|TRBV29-1
CSVDSGAACEQDF
>TRBJ2-3|TRBV6-1
CASSEATWADTQYF
>TRBJ2-3|TRBV7-2
CASSLVGNTDTQYF
>TRBJ1-2|TRBV3-1
CASSHSDRGLTGYTF
>TRBJ1-1|TRBV20-1
CSARFETEAFF
>TRBJ2-4|TRBV6-5
CASSSIRDAAKNIQYF
>TRBJ2-5|TRBV7-2
CASSTGERAQETQYF
>TRBJ1-1|TRBV2
CASDEREDTEAFF
>TRBJ1-1|TRBV7-3
CASSFKPSGKGTEAFF
>TRBJ2-5|TRBV29-1
CSVDRDSGQETQYF
>TRBJ2-1|TRBV6-2/TRBV6-3
CASSLGKHTKGVDEQFF
>TRBJ2-4|TRBV5-6
CASSWGQYKNIQYF
>TRBJ1-2|TRBV20-1
CSAREGGNYGYTF
>TRBJ1-6|TRBV9
CASSVEGDGNSPLHF
>TRBJ1-2|TRBV7-2
CASSFREGAFGRGYTF
>TRBJ2-6|TRBV6-1
CASSEARFAGANVLTF
>TRBJ2-4|TRBV7-9
CASSLAVLQNKNIQYF
>TRBJ2-3|TRBV4-2
CASSPASTLTDTQYF
>TRBJ1-2|TRBV29-1
CSGDSTDNYGYTF
>TRBJ1-2|TRBV6-1
CASSPRGLGHKPNYGYTF
>TRBJ2-5|TRBV7-2
CASSPRGPQETQYF